The 17 T cell receptor beta chains given below trace back to one sample, sequenced in a study of blood T cell repertoires in COVID-19. Profiled with immunoSEQ multiplex PCR; TCRdb holds only in-frame clones, not every one. The sample has about 280,000 clones; roughly 85% are singletons. Sequencing was carried out using peripheral blood. The receptor source for this set is a man aged 45-65 years with active or convalescent COVID-19.

This chain connects TRBV27 to TRBJ2-1; TRBD2 aligns across 7 bases. CDR1 MNHEY and CDR2 SMNVEV come from the germline V gene (reference sequence). This CDR3 has 14 amino acids. The ends lost 2 bases at V and 6 bases at J; junction bases unmatched: 4. The CDR3 DNA reads as TGTGCCAGCAGTTTACGACTAGCAGGCAATGAGCAGTTCTTC. This codes for CASSLRLAGNEQFF.

A word on this clone: The germline gene is not matched at one end of the junction; a read error may be the cause. The chain combines TRBV7-8 with TRBJ1-4, with TRBD1 as a possible D gene (5 bases). CDR1 and CDR2 from the germline V gene are SGHVS and FQNEAQ. This CDR3 comprises 17 residues. In nucleotides, the CDR3 is TGTGCCAGCAGCCTAGCCCGGGCGGCAGGGAATAATGAAAAACTGTTTTTT. Amino acid sequence: CASSLARAAGNNEKLFF.

This chain connects TRBV5-1 to TRBJ2-3; tentatively, D is TRBD1 (6 bases). CDR3 length: 15 amino acids. CDR1 and CDR2 (germline): SGHRS, YFSETQ. V lost 4 bases and J lost 2, with 14 bases in between. CDR3 DNA sequence: TGCGCCAGCAGCCCGGCGAGGGGGACCACAGATACGCAGTATTTT. Encoded protein: CASSPARGTTDTQYF.

The gene calls are TRBV30 and TRBJ2-7; 11 nucleotides line up with TRBD1. The CDR3 consists of 15 residues. CDR1 is GTSNPN, CDR2 SVGIG, per germline (reference sequence). With V trimmed by 5 bases and J by 5 bases, 11 bases remained unmatched. CDR3 sequence: CAWRLRDRGVDEQYF. In DNA, the CDR3 is TGTGCCTGGCGGCTCCGGGACAGGGGGGTTGACGAGCAGTACTTC.

The CDR3 bases are TGTGCCAGCAGCCAAGGGACAGGGGGCAATCAGCCCCAGCATTTT. The encoded protein is CASSQGTGGNQPQHF. The chain joins TRBV3-1 (or the pseudogene TRBV3-2) to TRBJ1-5; 9 bases match TRBD1. The CDR3 contains 15 residues. Trimming took 1 base from V and 2 from J; bases not matched to a gene: 0. Germline lookup yields CDR1 LGHDT and CDR2 YNNKEL (reference sequence).

The V call is TRBV24-1, the J call TRBJ2-1; a possible D gene is TRBD2 (5 bases). There are 16 residues in the CDR3. Germline values: CDR1 KGHDR, CDR2 SFDVKD. Trimming took off 0 bases at V and 8 bases at J, with 16 bases between the two ends. CDR3 protein: CATSDLRSGGRDEQFF. As DNA, the CDR3 is TGTGCCACCAGTGATTTGCGATCGGGTGGGCGGGATGAGCAGTTCTTC.

On this clone itself: Additional DNA sequences in this sample encode the identical CDR3. The chain has TRBV19 and TRBJ1-1, with 8 nucleotides matching TRBD1. With V trimmed by 4 bases and J by 2 bases, 3 bases remained unmatched. The CDR3 sequence is 14 residues long. Germline-derived CDR1 and CDR2 are LNHDA and SQIVND (reference sequence). CDR3 sequence (DNA): TGTGCCAGTAGTACGGACAGGGTTAACACTGAAGCTTTCTTT. This encodes CASSTDRVNTEAFF.

This chain links TRBV19 with TRBJ1-1, with a possible D match to TRBD1 (6 bases). The CDR3 spans 16 residues. The V and J ends lost 6 bases and 3 bases respectively, with 20 bases between them. Per the germline V gene, CDR1 is LNHDA and CDR2 is SQIVND (reference sequence). As DNA, the CDR3 is TGTGCCAGTAGCTCCCTTAGGTGGGGGCTTCACACTGAAGCTTTCTTT. It specifies CASSSLRWGLHTEAFF. The full variable domain, completed using reference TRBV19 and TRBJ1-1, is DGGITQSPKYLFRKEGQNVTLSCEQNLNHDAMYWYRQDPGQGLRLIYYSQIVNDFQKGDIAEGYSVSREKKESFPLTVTSAQKNPTAFYLCASSSLRWGLHTEAFFGQGTRLTVV.

The chain couples TRBV19 to TRBJ2-6, with D perhaps matching TRBD2 (5 bases). The ends were cut back, 9 bases at V and 1 base at J, with 13 bases in the middle. The CDR3 is 15 residues long. The germline gives CDR1 LNHDA, CDR2 SQIVND (reference sequence). CDR3 in amino acids: CASTVPGSGANVLTF. CDR3 in DNA: TGTGCCAGCACGGTTCCGGGGTCTGGGGCCAACGTCCTGACTTTC.

The V gene is TRBV25-1, the J gene TRBJ1-1; 8 bases are shared with TRBD1. Looked up from germline, CDR1 is MGHDK and CDR2 is SYGVNS. After removal of 3 bases from V and 5 bases from J, the junction contained 8 bases not matched to a gene. The CDR3 loop spans 15 amino acids. CDR3 region: CASSDQGQEGTEAFF. CDR3 DNA sequence: TGTGCCAGCAGTGACCAGGGACAGGAAGGAACTGAAGCTTTCTTT.

The rearrangement links TRBV10-3 to TRBJ1-5; D is possibly TRBD1 (5 bases). The V gene's germline CDR1 is ENHRY and CDR2 SYGVKD. This CDR3 has 15 residues. Deletions cut 0 bases from V and 7 bases from J, with 13 bases between. DNA of the CDR3: TGTGCCATCAGTGAGTCGGCAGGGCCAAGGCAGCCCCAGCATTTT. This translates into CAISESAGPRQPQHF.

The chain uses TRBV5-8 and TRBJ1-6; no clear D. This CDR3 is 12 amino acids long. Germline CDR1 reads SGHTS; CDR2 reads YDEGEE. V dropped 4 bases and J dropped 13 bases, with 12 bases sitting between them. The CDR3 here is CASSPLNRPLHF. The CDR3 region has the DNA TGTGCCAGCAGCCCCCTGAATCGGCCCCTCCACTTT.

This chain links TRBV7-6 with TRBJ2-1; D might be TRBD1 (7 bases). The length of the CDR3 is 16 residues. The V gene's germline CDR1 is SGHVS and CDR2 FNYEAQ. V was clipped by 5 bases and J by 10 bases, with 24 bases between them. The CDR3 nucleotides are TGTGCCAGCAGCCCGAGGGGGGACTCGAGGGGGCAAGAGCAGTTCTTC. Protein: CASSPRGDSRGQEQFF.

The chain links TRBV19 to TRBJ1-3; D gene uncertain. Germline-derived CDR1 and CDR2 are LNHDA and SQIVND (reference sequence). The V end was cut by 1 base, the J end by 1 base, with 11 bases between. The CDR3 loop spans 16 amino acids. This CDR3 reads CASSIAQRHSGNTIYF. In DNA form, the CDR3 reads TGTGCCAGTAGTATAGCACAGCGGCATTCTGGAAACACCATATATTTT.

This chain uses TRBV11-2 with TRBJ2-5; D is unresolved. CDR1 and CDR2 from the germline V gene are SGHAT and FQNNGV. V dropped 5 bases and J dropped 4 bases, with 11 bases sitting between them. This CDR3 region has 13 residues. The CDR3 is CASSTRRSETQYF. CDR3 coding DNA: TGTGCCAGCAGCACAAGGAGATCAGAGACCCAGTACTTC.

The V and J genes are TRBV7-2 and TRBJ2-1; possibly TRBD2 for D (6 bases). The ends were cut back, 0 bases at V and 4 bases at J, with 13 bases in the middle. This CDR3 comprises 16 residues. Germline CDR1 is SGHTA and CDR2 is FQGNSA. CDR3 protein: CASSLAGPGGYNEQFF. The CDR3 DNA follows: TGTGCCAGCAGCTTAGCGGGACCCGGGGGTTACAATGAGCAGTTCTTC.

The chain employs TRBV20-1 and TRBJ2-7; possibly TRBD1 for D (5 bases). The V gene lost 3 bases and the J gene lost 3 bases, with 15 bases spanning the gap. The CDR3 runs to 14 residues. The germline V gene encodes CDR1 DFQATT and CDR2 SNEGSKA (reference sequence). CDR3 nucleotides: TGCAGTGCTAGTCCCGTAGACAGAATCTACGAGCAGTACTTC. This sequence encodes CSASPVDRIYEQYF.